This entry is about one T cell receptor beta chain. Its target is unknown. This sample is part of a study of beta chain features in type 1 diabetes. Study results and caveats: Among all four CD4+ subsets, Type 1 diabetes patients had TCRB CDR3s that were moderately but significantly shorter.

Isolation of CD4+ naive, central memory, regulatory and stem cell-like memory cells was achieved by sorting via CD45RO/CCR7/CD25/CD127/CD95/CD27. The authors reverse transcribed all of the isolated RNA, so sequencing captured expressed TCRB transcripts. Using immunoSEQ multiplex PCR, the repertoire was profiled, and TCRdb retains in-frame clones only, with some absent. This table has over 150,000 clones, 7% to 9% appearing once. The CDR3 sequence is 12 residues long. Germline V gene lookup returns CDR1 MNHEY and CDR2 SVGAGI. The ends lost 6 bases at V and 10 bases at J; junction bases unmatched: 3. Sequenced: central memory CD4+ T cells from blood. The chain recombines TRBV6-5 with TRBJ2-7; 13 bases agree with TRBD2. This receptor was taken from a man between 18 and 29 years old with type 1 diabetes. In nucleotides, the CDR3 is TGTGCCAGCAGGACTAGCGGGAGGATTCAGTACTTC. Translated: CASRTSGRIQYF.